Listed below are T cell receptor beta chains from one sample, sequenced in a study of T cell responses to AZD1222 COVID-19 vaccine. Only in-frame clones appear in the TCRdb table, and some are missing; sequencing was by immunoSEQ multiplex PCR. The data show more than 95,000 clones, with around nine tenths seen just once and more than 8% held by the top ten. The sample consisted of peripheral blood, taken on day 0 of AZD1222 vaccination. These receptors originate from an adult in good health. Both conserved end residues are part of each CDR3. Each record gives: CDR3 DNA, CDR3 protein, D gene, J gene, V gene, clone size. D genes are given only for firm matches. Clone size is not always given. Where it is, it says once, few, many or a class for expanded clones.

CDR3 DNA: TGTGCCAGCAGTTTATCACTAGCGGCTGAGCAGTTCTTC
CDR3 protein: CASSLSLAAEQFF
D gene: TRBD2
J gene: TRBJ2-1
V gene: TRBV28
clone size: .

CDR3 DNA: TGTGCCTGGAGTGTAGGTAGCGGGGGTCAGAATGAGCAGTTCTTC
CDR3 protein: CAWSVGSGGQNEQFF
D gene: TRBD2
J gene: TRBJ2-1
V gene: TRBV30
clone size: .

CDR3 DNA: TGTGCCAGCAGTGCCGGGTCAAACACTGAAGCTTTCTTT
CDR3 protein: CASSAGSNTEAFF
D gene: .
J gene: TRBJ1-1
V gene: TRBV5-4
clone size: .

CDR3 DNA: TGTGCCAGCAGTTCGACTAGCGGGACCTACAATGAGCAGTTCTTC
CDR3 protein: CASSSTSGTYNEQFF
D gene: TRBD2
J gene: TRBJ2-1
V gene: TRBV2
clone size: .

CDR3 DNA: TGTGCCACTTCACTAGCCCCCTACGAGCAGTACTTC
CDR3 protein: CATSLAPYEQYF
D gene: .
J gene: TRBJ2-7
V gene: TRBV28
clone size: few

CDR3 DNA: TGTGCCATCTCTTCGGGTCGAGGCTACACCTTC
CDR3 protein: CAISSGRGYTF
D gene: .
J gene: TRBJ1-2
V gene: TRBV10-3
clone size: .

CDR3 DNA: TGCGCCAGCAGCCAAAATCCGACAGGGGCGGGTCAGCCCCAGCATTTT
CDR3 protein: CASSQNPTGAGQPQHF
D gene: TRBD1
J gene: TRBJ1-5
V gene: TRBV4-1
clone size: .

CDR3 DNA: TGTGCCAGCAGCCCCGGGCACAGCTCCTACGAGCAGTACTTC
CDR3 protein: CASSPGHSSYEQYF
D gene: .
J gene: TRBJ2-7
V gene: TRBV11-2
clone size: once

CDR3 DNA: TGTGCCAGCAGCCTTCCCCGCGGGTTGGGGGGGGACGAGCAGTACTTC
CDR3 protein: CASSLPRGLGGDEQYF
D gene: TRBD2
J gene: TRBJ2-7
V gene: TRBV3-1/TRBV3-2
clone size: .

CDR3 DNA: TGCAGCTTAGCACAGGGACTGGGCACTGAAGCTTTCTTT
CDR3 protein: CSLAQGLGTEAFF
D gene: .
J gene: TRBJ1-1
V gene: TRBV29-1
clone size: .

CDR3 DNA: TGTGCCAGTAGTATGGGGGCAGAGTCCTACAATGAGCAGTTCTTC
CDR3 protein: CASSMGAESYNEQFF
D gene: .
J gene: TRBJ2-1
V gene: TRBV19
clone size: .

CDR3 DNA: TGTGCCAGCAGCTTAGATTTGAGGGGGGGGCTTTCACCCCTCCACTTT
CDR3 protein: CASSLDLRGGLSPLHF
D gene: .
J gene: TRBJ1-6
V gene: TRBV11-2
clone size: .

CDR3 DNA: TGTGCCAGCAGTCAACGCCTCAGGGGGAACACTGAAGCTTTCTTT
CDR3 protein: CASSQRLRGNTEAFF
D gene: .
J gene: TRBJ1-1
V gene: TRBV6-5
clone size: many

CDR3 DNA: TGTGCCAGCTCACCATATGGGGGGCTGGCCGGGGAGCTGTTTTTT
CDR3 protein: CASSPYGGLAGELFF
D gene: .
J gene: TRBJ2-2
V gene: TRBV18
clone size: .

CDR3 DNA: TGTGCCAGCAGCTTGGACAGGGAAGCTAACTATGGCTACACCTTC
CDR3 protein: CASSLDREANYGYTF
D gene: .
J gene: TRBJ1-2
V gene: TRBV5-6
clone size: .

CDR3 DNA: TGTGCCAGCAGTTACTCTGGGTTTTCACAGCCCCAGCATTTT
CDR3 protein: CASSYSGFSQPQHF
D gene: .
J gene: TRBJ1-5
V gene: TRBV6-2/TRBV6-3
clone size: .

CDR3 DNA: TGCGCCAGCAGCCCAACAGACAGGTCGTGGAATTCACCCCTCCACTTT
CDR3 protein: CASSPTDRSWNSPLHF
D gene: .
J gene: TRBJ1-6
V gene: TRBV4-1
clone size: .

CDR3 DNA: TGTGCCAGCAGTTTGAGGGGCTCTGAAGGCTACACCTTC
CDR3 protein: CASSLRGSEGYTF
D gene: .
J gene: TRBJ1-2
V gene: TRBV12-3/TRBV12-4
clone size: .

CDR3 DNA: TGTGCCAGTACCGCCTTACCCGGGACAGGCAATGAAAAACTGTTTTTT
CDR3 protein: CASTALPGTGNEKLFF
D gene: TRBD1
J gene: TRBJ1-4
V gene: TRBV19
clone size: .

CDR3 DNA: TGTGCCAGCAGCGAGGACAGTTTTTACGAGCAGTACTTC
CDR3 protein: CASSEDSFYEQYF
D gene: .
J gene: TRBJ2-7
V gene: TRBV28
clone size: .

CDR3 DNA: TGTGCCAGCAGCCTAACAGGGGGCGGCGATGGCTACACCTTC
CDR3 protein: CASSLTGGGDGYTF
D gene: TRBD1
J gene: TRBJ1-2
V gene: TRBV7-3
clone size: .

CDR3 DNA: TGTGCCAGCAGCGACTGGACAGGGAACTCCTACGAGCAGTACTTC
CDR3 protein: CASSDWTGNSYEQYF
D gene: TRBD1
J gene: TRBJ2-7
V gene: TRBV5-6
clone size: .